The sequence of this T cell receptor (beta chain) was determined in a study of blood T cells in healthy people across ages. This clonotype was seen a few times. Using a J-beta primer mix together with a sample-barcoded 5' primer, a second PCR was run for roughly 7 to 11 cycles. MiXCR, run by TCRdb on the 5' RACE reads, gives a single entry per CDR3 protein. The sample lists over 700,000 distinct CDR3 sequences; roughly 25% were seen once. Germline V gene lookup returns CDR1 MGHRA and CDR2 YSYEKL. The CDR3 sequence is 13 residues long. Trimming pared 0 bases from V and 5 bases from J, leaving 7 bases between. This same sample was also taken into another study, of T cells of mothers and their children.

V is TRBV4-1 and J is TRBJ1-2; D gene unclear. The sequence came from a boy aged 5-17 years in good health. Source material: blood. The DNA for the CDR3 is TGCGCCAGCAGCCAAGACTGGGAGTATGGCTACACCTTC. This encodes CASSQDWEYGYTF.